A selection of T cell receptor beta chains follows, all from one sample in a study of cytomegalovirus exposure and HLA in healthy donors. The data were produced by immunoSEQ multiplex PCR, yet TCRdb's version contains in-frame clones alone and is incomplete. The table includes around 130,000 clones, 81% detected once. The material sequenced was PBMCs. The origin of the receptors is a middle-aged woman in good health and CMV-seronegative. CDR3s include the opening cysteine and the closing phenylalanine or tryptophan. D genes are given only for firm matches. Some rows have no size entry. The others give once, few or many, or a class for an expanded clone.

j_gene,d_gene,abundance,v_gene,CDR3aa,CDR3nt
TRBJ1-5,TRBD1,few,TRBV4-1,CASSQGQGNQPQHF,TGCGCCAGCAGCCAGGGACAGGGCAATCAGCCCCAGCATTTT
TRBJ2-7,NA,NA,TRBV7-3,CASSQGGEQYF,TGTGCCAGCAGCCAGGGGGGCGAGCAGTACTTC
TRBJ2-2,TRBD2,NA,TRBV10-3,CAITGLQNTGELFF,TGTGCCATCACGGGACTACAGAACACCGGGGAGCTGTTTTTT
TRBJ2-1,NA,NA,TRBV7-9,CASSMGQGKYNEQFF,TGTGCCAGCAGTATGGGGCAGGGGAAGTACAATGAGCAGTTCTTC
TRBJ1-6,TRBD1,few,TRBV6-6,CASSGDRGFLNSPLHF,TGTGCCAGCAGTGGGGACAGGGGGTTTCTTAATTCACCCCTCCACTTT
TRBJ1-6,TRBD1,NA,TRBV2,CASSERGQGAPLHF,TGTGCCAGCAGTGAACGTGGACAGGGAGCACCCCTCCACTTT
TRBJ1-6,NA,NA,TRBV4-1,CASSQGQQGTSSYNSPLHF,TGCGCCAGCAGCCAAGGTCAGCAGGGGACTAGCTCCTATAATTCACCCCTCCACTTT
TRBJ2-1,NA,once,TRBV27,CASSLGRALGNEQFF,TGTGCCAGCAGTTTAGGCAGGGCCCTAGGAAATGAGCAGTTCTTC
TRBJ2-3,TRBD2,NA,TRBV6-4,CASSDAAGGTDTQYF,TGTGCCAGCAGTGATGCAGCGGGGGGCACAGATACGCAGTATTTT
TRBJ1-1,TRBD1,NA,TRBV7-9,CASSIRQGNTEAFF,TGTGCCAGCAGCATCCGACAGGGTAACACTGAAGCTTTCTTT
TRBJ2-7,TRBD2,NA,TRBV7-6,CASSLEVGLAGSSYEQYF,TGTGCCAGCAGCTTAGAGGTGGGACTAGCGGGGTCAAGCTACGAGCAGTACTTC
TRBJ2-5,NA,few,TRBV5-1,CASSFLETQYF,TGCGCCAGCAGCTTTCTGGAGACCCAGTACTTC
TRBJ1-3,NA,once,TRBV18,CASSPLTGISGNTIYF,TGTGCCAGCTCACCACTGACAGGAATCTCTGGAAACACCATATATTTT
TRBJ1-1,NA,NA,TRBV7-9,CASSLKSYTEAFF,TGTGCCAGCAGCTTAAAATCGTACACTGAAGCTTTCTTT
TRBJ2-1,TRBD1,NA,TRBV4-3,CASSQVGTAANEQFF,TGCGCCAGCAGCCAAGTCGGGACAGCGGCGAATGAGCAGTTCTTC
TRBJ2-7,TRBD2,NA,TRBV14,CASSQGASVVKRDSYEQYF,TGTGCCAGCAGCCAAGGGGCCAGCGTGGTGAAGCGGGACTCCTACGAGCAGTACTTC
TRBJ2-5,NA,NA,TRBV6-5,CASSRQETQYF,TGTGCCAGCAGTCGCCAAGAGACCCAGTACTTC
TRBJ1-1,TRBD1,NA,TRBV7-9,CASSRGQGTGEAFF,TGTGCCAGCAGCCGCGGACAGGGTACGGGTGAAGCTTTCTTT
TRBJ2-4,TRBD1,NA,TRBV18,CASSLGQGVNIQYF,TGTGCCAGCTCACTCGGACAGGGGGTAAACATTCAGTACTTC
TRBJ1-6,NA,NA,TRBV28,CASSIRRGPLHF,TGTGCCAGCAGTATTAGAAGGGGGCCCCTCCACTTT
TRBJ2-1,TRBD2,NA,TRBV30,CAWDSGGATEQFF,TGTGCCTGGGATAGCGGGGGGGCTACTGAGCAGTTCTTC
TRBJ2-3,TRBD1,NA,TRBV7-9,CASSLTGTGWTDTQYF,TGTGCCAGCAGCTTGACCGGGACAGGGTGGACAGATACGCAGTATTTT
TRBJ2-7,NA,NA,TRBV19,CASSIVWGPYEQYF,TGTGCCAGTAGTATAGTTTGGGGCCCCTACGAGCAGTACTTC
TRBJ1-1,NA,NA,TRBV5-4,CASSVNTEAFF,TGTGCCAGCAGCGTAAACACTGAAGCTTTCTTT
TRBJ1-3,TRBD1,NA,TRBV23-1,CASSQNQPRGRDTIYF,TGCGCCAGCAGTCAAAATCAGCCCAGGGGGCGTGACACCATATATTTT
TRBJ1-2,NA,NA,TRBV5-4,CASSLVSSVYGYTF,TGTGCCAGCAGCTTGGTATCCAGCGTTTATGGCTACACCTTC
TRBJ2-2,TRBD2,NA,TRBV5-1,CASSPNSGGANTGELFF,TGCGCCAGCAGCCCCAATAGCGGGGGTGCGAACACCGGGGAGCTGTTTTTT
TRBJ2-5,TRBD2,NA,TRBV5-1,CASSPGGQQETQYF,TGCGCCAGCAGCCCGGGAGGGCAGCAAGAGACCCAGTACTTC
TRBJ2-3,TRBD2,NA,TRBV27,CASSSWGLGNTREGAGGTQYF,TGTGCCAGCAGTTCGTGGGGGCTGGGTAATACGCGGGAGGGGGCCGGGGGTACGCAGTATTTT
TRBJ1-4,NA,NA,TRBV7-6,CASSSGIVNEKLFF,TGTGCCAGCAGCTCAGGGATTGTTAATGAAAAACTGTTTTTT
TRBJ2-1,NA,NA,TRBV7-2,CASSPTGVASYNEQFF,TGTGCCAGCAGCCCAACGGGAGTCGCCTCCTACAATGAGCAGTTCTTC
TRBJ2-1,NA,NA,TRBV6-6,CASSYSIGGEQFF,TGTGCCAGCAGTTACTCGATTGGGGGGGAGCAGTTCTTC
TRBJ2-1,TRBD2,NA,TRBV9,CASSVASGLATNEQFF,TGTGCCAGCAGCGTAGCTTCGGGACTAGCGACCAATGAGCAGTTCTTC
TRBJ2-7,TRBD2,NA,TRBV10-3,CAISESGTSGYEQYF,TGTGCCATCAGTGAGTCGGGGACTAGCGGCTACGAGCAGTACTTC
TRBJ2-1,NA,NA,TRBV21-1,CASSKVTARSSYNEQFF,TGTGCCAGCAGCAAAGTCACAGCAAGAAGCTCCTACAATGAGCAGTTCTTC
TRBJ2-7,NA,NA,TRBV10-1,CASSGTNYEQYF,TGCGCCAGCAGCGGGACAAACTACGAGCAGTACTTC
TRBJ1-2,TRBD1,NA,TRBV18,CASSFSGQGTNGYTF,TGTGCCAGCTCATTCTCGGGACAGGGGACGAACGGCTACACCTTC
TRBJ2-7,TRBD1,NA,TRBV4-2,CASSQTGQGFPYEQYF,TGTGCCAGCAGTCAGACGGGACAGGGGTTTCCCTACGAGCAGTACTTC
TRBJ2-3,TRBD2,once,TRBV30,CAWSAQAGGGDTQYF,TGTGCCTGGAGTGCCCAAGCGGGGGGGGGCGATACGCAGTATTTT
TRBJ2-5,TRBD2,NA,TRBV5-1,CASSRFRGEETQYF,TGCGCCAGCAGCCGTTTTCGGGGGGAAGAGACCCAGTACTTC
TRBJ1-6,NA,NA,TRBV30,CAWSGDTGTNNSPLHF,TGTGCCTGGAGTGGTGATACAGGGACAAATAATTCACCCCTCCACTTT
TRBJ1-1,NA,NA,TRBV6-1,CASSVEGLSTEAFF,TGTGCCAGCAGTGTTGAGGGATTGTCCACTGAAGCTTTCTTT
TRBJ1-1,NA,few,TRBV18,CASSFIGGAGDTEAFF,TGTGCCAGCTCATTTATTGGGGGGGCTGGGGACACTGAAGCTTTCTTT
TRBJ2-7,NA,NA,TRBV28,CASSTFYEQYF,TGTGCCAGCAGTACATTCTACGAGCAGTACTTC
TRBJ2-7,NA,NA,TRBV4-2,CASSQEVKSYEQYF,TGTGCCAGCAGCCAAGAGGTCAAGAGCTACGAGCAGTACTTC
TRBJ2-2,NA,NA,TRBV10-2,CASSVLSGELFF,TGCGCCAGCAGTGTCCTGAGCGGGGAGCTGTTTTTT
TRBJ1-1,NA,NA,TRBV7-3,CASSPTGETEAFF,TGTGCCAGCAGCCCGACCGGGGAAACTGAAGCTTTCTTT
TRBJ2-1,TRBD2,NA,TRBV28,CASSFRRGGGSYNEQFF,TGTGCCAGCAGTTTCCGGCGGGGCGGGGGTTCCTACAATGAGCAGTTCTTC
TRBJ2-2,TRBD2,NA,TRBV5-1,CASSLGLADTGELFF,TGCGCCAGCAGCTTGGGACTAGCGGACACCGGGGAGCTGTTTTTT
TRBJ2-1,TRBD2,NA,TRBV11-2,CASSQEGASGNEQFF,TGTGCCAGCAGCCAAGAGGGTGCTAGCGGTAATGAGCAGTTCTTC
TRBJ2-7,NA,NA,TRBV4-3,CASSHALAFEQYF,TGCGCCAGCAGCCATGCCCTAGCTTTCGAGCAGTACTTC